This TCR beta chain was identified during a study of CD8 T cells in ankylosing spondylitis. Study conclusions and caveats: Reportedly, significant enrichment of disease-linked clones occurred in matched ankylosing spondylitis synovial fluid. In synovial fluid and blood from reactive arthritis, some motif variants were previously reported. The authors found the disease-linked clones to be CD8+ and relatively rare in peripheral blood.

On this clonotype itself: Its antigen is currently unknown.

The CDR3 covers 12 residues. Trimming took off 3 bases at V and 10 bases at J, with 11 bases between the two ends. CDR1 and CDR2 (germline): KGHSH, LQKENI. For TCR beta, libraries came from quantitative 5'-RACE with molecular barcodes. MiXCR was run by TCRdb on the 5' RACE reads, yielding one entry per CDR3 protein. This sample carries 200,000 to 250,000 distinct CDR3 sequences, over 9.5% of them seen once, and the ten largest clones take 21%. Sequenced sample: blood, either unsorted or a sorted T cell fraction (not recorded which). The chain uses TRBV18 and TRBJ2-3; D is possibly TRBD1 (6 bases). The sequence came from a male donor with ankylosing spondylitis or in good health (not recorded which). CDR3 nucleotide sequence: TGTGCCAGCTCACCCGGTGAGGGGGCGCAGTATTTT. Residues: CASSPGEGAQYF.